The rows below give T cell receptor beta chains drawn from one sample of a study of shared clonotypes between healthy human individuals. Repertoires were generated with immunoSEQ multiplex PCR, while TCRdb's copy carries only in-frame clones and drops some. Among approximately 500,000 clones listed, 78% were seen once. Source material: PBMCs. The origin of the receptors is a woman aged 40 to 50 in good health. Some clones in this sample may be carry-over from other donors' samples. Each CDR3 is given with its conserved first and last residue. D genes are given only for firm matches. Size is omitted from some rows. Given values are once, few, many or a class for expanded clones.

CDR3aa	CDR3nt	j_gene	abundance	d_gene	v_gene
CASSLGVGGSLLAQYF	TGTGCCAGCAGCTTGGGGGTTGGGGGCTCTTTGCTGGCCCAGTACTTC	TRBJ2-5	NA	NA	TRBV5-4
CAAGTGNTIYF	TGTGCCGCTGGGACTGGAAACACCATATATTTT	TRBJ1-3	NA	NA	TRBV30
CASSLGGADLYGYTF	TGTGCCAGCAGCTTGGGGGGCGCAGATCTCTATGGCTACACCTTC	TRBJ1-2	NA	NA	TRBV5-4
CASSVPSGSGSYNEQFF	TGTGCCAGCAGCGTTCCTAGCGGCTCAGGCTCCTACAATGAGCAGTTCTTC	TRBJ2-1	NA	TRBD2	TRBV9
CASSIRTSGSNEQFF	TGTGCCAGTAGTATCAGGACTAGCGGGAGTAATGAGCAGTTCTTC	TRBJ2-1	NA	TRBD2	TRBV19
CASRTSGRGEQYF	TGTGCCAGCAGAACCTCGGGCAGAGGGGAGCAGTACTTC	TRBJ2-7	NA	NA	TRBV27
CASSPPGSGNTIYF	TGTGCCAGCTCACCTCCAGGTTCTGGAAACACCATATATTTT	TRBJ1-3	NA	NA	TRBV18
CASSFGRGGGYEQYF	TGTGCCAGCAGCTTCGGGAGAGGCGGGGGTTACGAGCAGTACTTC	TRBJ2-7	NA	TRBD2	TRBV7-9
CASSRLAGGGDTQYF	TGTGCCAGCAGCAGACTAGCGGGAGGAGGCGATACGCAGTATTTT	TRBJ2-3	NA	TRBD2	TRBV7-9
CASSLLPGQRSTDTQYF	TGTGCCAGTAGTCTCTTACCGGGACAGCGTAGCACAGATACGCAGTATTTT	TRBJ2-3	NA	TRBD1	TRBV19
CASSWDRGASSGNTIYF	TGTGCCAGCAGCTGGGACAGGGGCGCTAGCTCTGGAAACACCATATATTTT	TRBJ1-3	NA	TRBD1	TRBV5-4
CASSSHTEEPQHF	TGTGCCAGCAGCTCTCACACCGAGGAGCCCCAGCATTTT	TRBJ1-5	once	NA	TRBV11-2
CASSVDGRLAGVGETQYF	TGTGCCAGCAGCGTAGACGGGAGGCTAGCGGGAGTTGGGGAGACCCAGTACTTC	TRBJ2-5	once	TRBD2	TRBV9
CASSIMGQYFQPQHF	TGTGCCAGTAGTATTATGGGACAGTACTTTCAGCCCCAGCATTTT	TRBJ1-5	NA	TRBD1	TRBV19
CASSLWLAGEDIEQFF	TGTGCCAGCAGCTTATGGCTAGCGGGAGAAGATATAGAGCAGTTCTTC	TRBJ2-1	NA	TRBD2	TRBV11-2
CASSLYAAQSTDTQYF	TGTGCCAGCAGCTTATATGCAGCCCAGAGCACCGATACGCAGTATTTT	TRBJ2-3	NA	NA	TRBV7-3
CASSFAGALQETQYF	TGCGCCAGCAGCTTCGCAGGGGCCCTCCAAGAGACCCAGTACTTC	TRBJ2-5	NA	NA	TRBV5-1
CASSIPGGYRGYTF	TGTGCCAGCAGTATCCCGGGGGGGTATAGGGGCTACACCTTC	TRBJ1-2	NA	NA	TRBV28
CASRVGTGRQPQHF	TGTGCCAGCAGGGTCGGGACAGGGAGACAGCCCCAGCATTTT	TRBJ1-5	NA	TRBD1	TRBV2
CASSLRTLSEQFF	TGTGCCAGTAGTCTACGGACTTTGTCTGAGCAGTTCTTC	TRBJ2-1	many	NA	TRBV19
CAWSGTGGFGSYEQYF	TGTGCCTGGAGTGGGACAGGGGGCTTCGGGTCCTACGAGCAGTACTTC	TRBJ2-7	few	TRBD1	TRBV30
CASSTGGANVLTF	TGTGCCAGCAGTACAGGTGGGGCCAACGTCCTGACTTTC	TRBJ2-6	NA	NA	TRBV6-5
CASRKQVMNTEAFF	TGTGCCAGCAGGAAACAGGTGATGAACACTGAAGCTTTCTTT	TRBJ1-1	NA	NA	TRBV28
CAWRSRLAGYNEQFF	TGTGCCTGGAGATCAAGACTAGCGGGGTACAATGAGCAGTTCTTC	TRBJ2-1	NA	TRBD2	TRBV30
CASSSRLSGEVEQYF	TGTGCCAGCAGCTCCAGACTCTCGGGAGAGGTCGAGCAGTACTTC	TRBJ2-7	few	NA	TRBV13
CASSLRTVNTEAFF	TGTGCCAGCAGCTTAAGGACAGTGAACACTGAAGCTTTCTTT	TRBJ1-1	NA	NA	TRBV7-8
CSGLLGLMNTGELFF	TGCAGCGGCTTATTGGGACTCATGAACACCGGGGAGCTGTTTTTT	TRBJ2-2	few	NA	TRBV29-1
CATSRDTGSSGNTIYF	TGTGCCACCAGCAGAGATACAGGGAGCTCTGGAAACACCATATATTTT	TRBJ1-3	NA	NA	TRBV15
CSVEKAGGYTF	TGCAGCGTTGAAAAAGCCGGTGGCTACACCTTC	TRBJ1-2	NA	NA	TRBV29-1
CASSQDSGTGFQSTDTQYF	TGTGCCAGCAGCCAAGACTCAGGGACAGGTTTTCAGAGCACAGATACGCAGTATTTT	TRBJ2-3	NA	TRBD1	TRBV14
CASSFQSDEQQFF	TGCGCCAGCAGCTTTCAGTCGGACGAACAGCAGTTCTTC	TRBJ2-1	once	NA	TRBV5-1
CASSLGGPNNEQFF	TGTGCCAGCAGCTTAGGCGGGCCTAACAATGAGCAGTTCTTC	TRBJ2-1	NA	NA	TRBV7-3
CASSLRDYSYEQYF	TGCGCCAGCAGCTTGAGGGACTATTCCTACGAGCAGTACTTC	TRBJ2-7	NA	TRBD2	TRBV5-1
CASSPTTRGINTEAFF	TGTGCCAGCAGCCCGACAACCAGGGGGATCAACACTGAAGCTTTCTTT	TRBJ1-1	few	TRBD1	TRBV5-4
CAISESIQRGTEAFF	TGTGCCATCAGTGAGTCGATACAGAGAGGAACTGAAGCTTTCTTT	TRBJ1-1	NA	NA	TRBV10-3
CASSQVARSGSEQYF	TGCGCCAGCAGCCAAGTGGCTCGGTCGGGTAGCGAGCAGTACTTC	TRBJ2-7	NA	NA	TRBV4-1
CASSQLGGSYEQYF	TGTGCCAGCAGTCAACTAGGGGGCTCCTACGAGCAGTACTTC	TRBJ2-7	NA	NA	TRBV14
CASSSPGQGAKSNYGYTF	TGTGCCAGCAGCTCTCCGGGACAGGGGGCAAAAAGTAACTATGGCTACACCTTC	TRBJ1-2	few	TRBD1	TRBV11-2
CASSPSGGGNTGELFF	TGTGCCAGCTCACCTTCGGGCGGTGGAAACACCGGGGAGCTGTTTTTT	TRBJ2-2	NA	NA	TRBV18
CASSVAGLAGYNEQFF	TGTGCCAGCAGCGTAGCTGGACTAGCGGGTTACAATGAGCAGTTCTTC	TRBJ2-1	NA	TRBD2	TRBV9
CASSSGTGLGQPQHF	TGTGCCAGCAGCTCAGGAACAGGGTTGGGTCAGCCCCAGCATTTT	TRBJ1-5	NA	NA	TRBV5-4
CASSLAVAGANVLTF	TGTGCCAGCAGTTTAGCTGTCGCTGGGGCCAACGTCCTGACTTTC	TRBJ2-6	NA	NA	TRBV27
CASSLDQNIQYF	TGTGCCAGCAGCTTAGACCAAAACATTCAGTACTTC	TRBJ2-4	few	NA	TRBV7-9
CAWVRAGVETQYF	TGTGCCTGGGTCCGTGCAGGGGTAGAGACCCAGTACTTC	TRBJ2-5	few	NA	TRBV30
CASSATSGSYEQYF	TGTGCCAGCAGTGCCACTAGCGGCTCCTACGAGCAGTACTTC	TRBJ2-7	NA	TRBD2	TRBV6-1
CASSIGGNTNTGELFF	TGTGCCAGCAGCATCGGGGGAAACACCAACACCGGGGAGCTGTTTTTT	TRBJ2-2	NA	NA	TRBV9
CASSLSPGDRSTGELFF	TGTGCCAGCAGTTTATCTCCAGGGGATCGGAGCACCGGGGAGCTGTTTTTT	TRBJ2-2	NA	NA	TRBV27
CSVSGLATNTGELFF	TGCAGCGTTTCAGGACTAGCGACGAACACCGGGGAGCTGTTTTTT	TRBJ2-2	NA	TRBD2	TRBV29-1
CASSARTRETDTQYF	TGTGCCAGCAGCGCCCGGACTAGAGAGACAGATACGCAGTATTTT	TRBJ2-3	once	TRBD2	TRBV9
CASSLDPGRSSYNEQFF	TGCGCCAGCAGCTTAGACCCCGGGCGGAGCTCCTACAATGAGCAGTTCTTC	TRBJ2-1	NA	NA	TRBV5-1
CASSVFPGGTTNEKLFF	TGTGCCAGCAGCGTATTTCCAGGGGGAACAACTAATGAAAAACTGTTTTTT	TRBJ1-4	NA	TRBD1	TRBV9
CASSSIRQGHGYTF	TGTGCCAGCAGTTCGATCAGACAGGGGCATGGCTACACCTTC	TRBJ1-2	NA	TRBD1	TRBV28
CASSLSGQPAHQPQHF	TGTGCCAGCAGTTTATCAGGCCAACCTGCCCATCAGCCCCAGCATTTT	TRBJ1-5	NA	NA	TRBV27
CASSPTAGTLLNYGYTF	TGTGCCAGCAGTCCGACAGCCGGGACACTTCTTAACTATGGCTACACCTTC	TRBJ1-2	NA	NA	TRBV27